This T cell receptor (beta chain) was recovered during a study of cytomegalovirus exposure and HLA in healthy donors. Germline V CDR1 and CDR2: SGHVS, FNYEAQ. Trimming stripped 5 bases from V and 3 bases from J, with 13 bases between. The CDR3 has 14 residues. This clone has more than one count but fewer than ten. Its antigen is unidentified. PCR primers comprised 60 Vbeta and 13 Jbeta primers. Data came from immunoSEQ multiplex PCR; TCRdb stores just in-frame clones and leaves some out. In the table there are around 110,000 clones, 70% to 75% of which are singletons. Study conclusions and caveats: When a later analysis compared HLA-associated TCR beta chains with equally common others, the HLA-associated chains turned out to be more clonally expanded and to have lower generation probabilities. Most subjects' HLA-A and HLA-B alleles were reportedly predicted from TCR beta sequences. CMV serostatus was the only recorded immune exposure for donors.

The chain couples TRBV7-6 to TRBJ1-1; D is ambiguous. The clonotype was recovered from a woman aged 18-30 years in good health and CMV-seronegative. The source material was PBMCs. The CDR3 protein is CASSPTGSYTEAFF. CDR3 in DNA: TGTGCCAGCAGCCCGACGGGGAGTTACACTGAAGCTTTCTTT.